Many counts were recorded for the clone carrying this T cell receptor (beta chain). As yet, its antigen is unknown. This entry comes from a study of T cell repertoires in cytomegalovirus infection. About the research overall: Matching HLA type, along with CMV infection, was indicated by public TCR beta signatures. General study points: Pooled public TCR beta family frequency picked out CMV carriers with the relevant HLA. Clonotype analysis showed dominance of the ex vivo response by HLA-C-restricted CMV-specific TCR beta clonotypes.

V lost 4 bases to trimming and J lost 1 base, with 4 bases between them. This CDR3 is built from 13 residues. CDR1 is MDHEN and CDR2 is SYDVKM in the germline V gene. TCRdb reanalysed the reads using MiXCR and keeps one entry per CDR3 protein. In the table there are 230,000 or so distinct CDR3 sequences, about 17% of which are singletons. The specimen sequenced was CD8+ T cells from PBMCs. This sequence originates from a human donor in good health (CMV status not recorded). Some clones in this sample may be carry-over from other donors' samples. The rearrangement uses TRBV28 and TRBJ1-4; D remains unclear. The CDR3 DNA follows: TGTGCCAGCAGTTCTGGAACTAATGAAAAACTGTTTTTT. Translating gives CASSSGTNEKLFF.